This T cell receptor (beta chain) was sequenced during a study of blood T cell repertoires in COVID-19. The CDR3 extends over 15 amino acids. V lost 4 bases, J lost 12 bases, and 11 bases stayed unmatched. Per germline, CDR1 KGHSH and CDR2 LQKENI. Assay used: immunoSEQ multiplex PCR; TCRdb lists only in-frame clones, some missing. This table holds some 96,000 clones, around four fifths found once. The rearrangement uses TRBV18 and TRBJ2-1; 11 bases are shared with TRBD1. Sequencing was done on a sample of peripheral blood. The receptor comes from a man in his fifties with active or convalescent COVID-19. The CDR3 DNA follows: TGTGCCAGCTCACTCGGGACAGGGGGTCTACGAGGGCAGTTCTTC. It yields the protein CASSLGTGGLRGQFF.